This is a list of T cell receptor beta chains from one sample in a study of identical twins. TCRdb independently ran MiXCR on the 5' RACE reads; one entry per CDR3 protein. The sample contains some 900,000 distinct CDR3 sequences, roughly 12% of which appear only once. These data were likewise used in another study, on yellow fever vaccine responses in identical twins.

Source material: PBMCs. The source is a woman aged 18 to 35 in good health. CDR3s include the opening cysteine and the closing phenylalanine or tryptophan. The order of the fields is V gene, clone size, CDR3 protein. Expanded clones are given a class, and other clones once, few, many or no size at all.

>TRBV4-1|few
CASSHVLGGGPRETQYF
>TRBV2|NA
CASSTPGTSGSGFLDEQFF
>TRBV20-1|NA
CSAPRASLEYNSPLHF
>TRBV12-3/TRBV12-4|many
CASSLVDYGYTF
>TRBV7-2|many
CASSLVGLAYSTDTQYF
>TRBV3-1|few
CASSLGPKAFF
>TRBV7-9|few
CASRPPGFF
>TRBV11-1|NA
CASSLAAETSGRFSEQYF
>TRBV12-3/TRBV12-4|few
CASSFLSTDSGNTIYF
>TRBV29-1|NA
CSVVAQGPYEQYF
>TRBV7-9|NA
CASSLATGSAGELFF
>TRBV6-1|NA
CASSEYREQLFF
>TRBV10-3|NA
CAISEGQRASVGQYF
>TRBV7-8|few
CASSLIGTKNIQYF
>TRBV12-5|NA
CASATEGETQYF
>TRBV12-3/TRBV12-4|many
CASSFQGRNTEAFF
>TRBV9|few
CASSVMRTLSDEQFF
>TRBV20-1|few
CSARFSTNQPQHF
>TRBV10-1|NA
CARSPSRTAANNEQFF
>TRBV18|few
CASSPGAFTDTQYF
>TRBV5-1|NA
CASSPGRQNTEAFF
>TRBV15|few
CATSRGGTGGDTQYF
>TRBV25-1|NA
CASSEGTSGGWYQETQYF
>TRBV7-9|NA
CASKGQGTGYTF
>TRBV20-1|NA
CSPEQTTDTQYF
>TRBV24-1|NA
CATSDPEGQRYNEQFF
>TRBV6-1|NA
CASSRDRVAYNEQFF
>TRBV18|few
CASSPIKSAQPQHF
>TRBV12-3/TRBV12-4|many
CASSPSDRHTEAFF
>TRBV4-1|few
CASSRIHQGTGKSNEQFF
>TRBV20-1|NA
CSADQGSGGELFF
>TRBV20-1|few
CSAREALAGFAGELFF
>TRBV6-5|NA
CASSYDGGGTDTQYF
>TRBV23-1|few
CASRGTGFNGGTSESGANVLTF
>TRBV20-1|NA
CSNTGGGGPYNEQFF
>TRBV19|NA
CASSITTNTEAFF
>TRBV29-1|NA
CSVEVNPGTGGLGAFF
>TRBV6-5|many
CASSYRNEKLFF
>TRBV20-1|NA
CCARHRLAGSYEQYF
>TRBV6-2/TRBV6-3|NA
CASSYSNFPSGRTGELFF